This is a list of T cell receptor beta chains from one sample in a study of blood T cell repertoires in COVID-19. This table comes from immunoSEQ multiplex PCR, and its TCRdb copy is limited to in-frame clones, with some not included. The data hold about 520,000 clones, with 70% to 90% observed a single time. Sequencing was done on a sample of peripheral blood. These receptors were obtained from a human donor in a cohort sampled during active COVID-19. CDR3s include the opening cysteine and the closing phenylalanine or tryptophan. D genes are given only for firm matches. Some rows have no size entry. The others give once, few or many, or a class for an expanded clone.

j_call: TRBJ2-3; clone_size: -; v_call: TRBV27; d_call: -; cdr3_length: 16; cdr3_aa: CASSLSSNLLTDTQYF; cdr3_nt: TGTGCCAGCAGTTTATCTTCTAATCTACTCACAGATACGCAGTATTTT
j_call: TRBJ1-2; clone_size: -; v_call: TRBV2; d_call: TRBD1; cdr3_length: 15; cdr3_aa: CASSPRTGVPNGYTF; cdr3_nt: TGTGCCAGCAGTCCTCGTACAGGGGTACCTAATGGCTACACCTTC
j_call: TRBJ1-5; clone_size: -; v_call: TRBV23-1; d_call: -; cdr3_length: 14; cdr3_aa: CASRDMYSNQPQHF; cdr3_nt: TGCGCCAGCAGGGACATGTATAGCAATCAGCCCCAGCATTTT
j_call: TRBJ2-3; clone_size: -; v_call: TRBV11-2; d_call: -; cdr3_length: 16; cdr3_aa: CASSLQGVQGTDTQYF; cdr3_nt: TGTGCCAGCAGCCTACAGGGTGTACAAGGCACAGATACGCAGTATTTT
j_call: TRBJ2-7; clone_size: -; v_call: TRBV6-1; d_call: TRBD1; cdr3_length: 16; cdr3_aa: CASSEALGQGAYEQYF; cdr3_nt: TGTGCCAGCAGTGAAGCGCTGGGACAGGGGGCCTACGAGCAGTACTTC
j_call: TRBJ2-1; clone_size: -; v_call: TRBV15; d_call: TRBD2; cdr3_length: 19; cdr3_aa: CATSRGLAGDVVGYNEQFF; cdr3_nt: TGTGCCACCAGCAGAGGCCTAGCGGGAGATGTCGTGGGTTACAATGAGCAGTTCTTC
j_call: TRBJ1-1; clone_size: -; v_call: TRBV5-1; d_call: TRBD1; cdr3_length: 16; cdr3_aa: CASSPFPRQGNTEAFF; cdr3_nt: TGCGCCAGCAGCCCCTTCCCTCGACAGGGTAACACTGAAGCTTTCTTT
j_call: TRBJ1-1; clone_size: few; v_call: TRBV28; d_call: -; cdr3_length: 14; cdr3_aa: CASSLKSYNTEAFF; cdr3_nt: TGTGCCAGCAGTCTAAAGAGTTATAACACTGAAGCTTTCTTT
j_call: TRBJ2-3; clone_size: -; v_call: TRBV28; d_call: -; cdr3_length: 15; cdr3_aa: CASRDTLAPADTQYF; cdr3_nt: TGTGCCAGCAGAGACACACTAGCCCCGGCGGATACGCAGTATTTT
j_call: TRBJ2-6; clone_size: -; v_call: TRBV29-1; d_call: -; cdr3_length: 14; cdr3_aa: CSAEGETGANVLTF; cdr3_nt: TGCAGCGCCGAGGGTGAAACTGGGGCCAACGTCCTGACTTTC
j_call: TRBJ2-7; clone_size: -; v_call: TRBV21-1; d_call: -; cdr3_length: 15; cdr3_aa: CASSNRTGWPYEQYF; cdr3_nt: TGTGCCAGCAGCAACAGGACAGGGTGGCCCTACGAGCAGTACTTC
j_call: TRBJ2-6; clone_size: -; v_call: TRBV27; d_call: -; cdr3_length: 13; cdr3_aa: CASALFGANVLTF; cdr3_nt: TGTGCCAGCGCCCTATTTGGGGCCAACGTCCTGACTTTC
j_call: TRBJ2-3; clone_size: -; v_call: TRBV6-2/TRBV6-3; d_call: -; cdr3_length: 15; cdr3_aa: CASSPPQRHTDTQYF; cdr3_nt: TGTGCCAGCAGTCCCCCCCAGCGGCACACAGATACGCAGTATTTT
j_call: TRBJ1-4; clone_size: -; v_call: TRBV30; d_call: TRBD1; cdr3_length: 13; cdr3_aa: CAWSQQGGEKLFF; cdr3_nt: TGTGCCTGGAGTCAACAGGGGGGTGAAAAACTGTTTTTT
j_call: TRBJ2-7; clone_size: -; v_call: TRBV7-6; d_call: TRBD1; cdr3_length: 16; cdr3_aa: CASSLGAGGMVYEQYF; cdr3_nt: TGTGCCAGCAGCTTAGGGGCAGGGGGCATGGTCTACGAGCAGTACTTC
j_call: TRBJ2-1; clone_size: -; v_call: TRBV19; d_call: -; cdr3_length: 16; cdr3_aa: CASSSQGRGFYNEQFF; cdr3_nt: TGTGCCAGTAGTTCACAGGGCCGGGGCTTCTACAATGAGCAGTTCTTC
j_call: TRBJ1-5; clone_size: -; v_call: TRBV7-2; d_call: -; cdr3_length: 14; cdr3_aa: CASSLSIRNQPQHF; cdr3_nt: TGTGCCAGCAGCTTATCTATACGCAATCAGCCCCAGCATTTT
j_call: TRBJ2-5; clone_size: -; v_call: TRBV28; d_call: -; cdr3_length: 11; cdr3_aa: CATLLRETQYF; cdr3_nt: TGTGCCACCCTACTTCGAGAGACCCAGTACTTC
j_call: TRBJ1-1; clone_size: once; v_call: TRBV18; d_call: -; cdr3_length: 16; cdr3_aa: CASSPLSDSLNTEAFF; cdr3_nt: TGTGCCAGCTCACCACTGAGTGACTCCTTGAACACTGAAGCTTTCTTT
j_call: TRBJ2-1; clone_size: once; v_call: TRBV2; d_call: -; cdr3_length: 16; cdr3_aa: CASSRNGQRAYNEQFF; cdr3_nt: TGTGCCAGCAGTCGAAATGGCCAGAGGGCCTACAATGAGCAGTTCTTC